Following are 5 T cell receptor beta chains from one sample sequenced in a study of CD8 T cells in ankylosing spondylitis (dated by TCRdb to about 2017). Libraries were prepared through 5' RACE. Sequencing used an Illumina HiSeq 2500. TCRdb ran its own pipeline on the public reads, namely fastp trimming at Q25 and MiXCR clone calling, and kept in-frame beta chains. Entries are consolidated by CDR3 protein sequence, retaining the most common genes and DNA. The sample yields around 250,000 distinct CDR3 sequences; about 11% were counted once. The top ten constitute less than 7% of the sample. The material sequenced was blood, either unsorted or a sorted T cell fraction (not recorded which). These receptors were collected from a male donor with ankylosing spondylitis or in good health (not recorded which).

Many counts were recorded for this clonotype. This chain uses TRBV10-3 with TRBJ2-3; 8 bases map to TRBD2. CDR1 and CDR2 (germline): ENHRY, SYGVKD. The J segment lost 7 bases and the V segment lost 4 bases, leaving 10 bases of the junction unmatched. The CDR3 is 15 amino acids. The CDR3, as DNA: TGTGCCATCAGTGCGGGAGGGGCGCTTGTGAATACGCAGTATTTT. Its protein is CAISAGGALVNTQYF.

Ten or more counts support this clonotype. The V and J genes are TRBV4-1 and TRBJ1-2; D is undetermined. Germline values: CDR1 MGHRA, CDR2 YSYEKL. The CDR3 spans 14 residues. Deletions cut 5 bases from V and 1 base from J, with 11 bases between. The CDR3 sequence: CASSSLRNNYGYTF. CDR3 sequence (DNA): TGCGCCAGCAGCAGCCTACGGAATAACTATGGCTACACCTTC.

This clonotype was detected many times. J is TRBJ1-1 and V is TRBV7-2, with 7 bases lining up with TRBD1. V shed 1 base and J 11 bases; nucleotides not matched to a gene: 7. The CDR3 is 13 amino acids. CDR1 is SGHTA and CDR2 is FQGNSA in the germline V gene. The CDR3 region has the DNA TGTGCCAGCAGCTTAGTCGGGACAGACTCCGCTTTCTTT. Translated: CASSLVGTDSAFF. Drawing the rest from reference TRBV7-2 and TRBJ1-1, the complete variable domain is GAGVSQSPSNKVTEKGKDVELRCDPISGHTALYWYRQSLGQGLEFLIYFQGNSAPDKSGLPSDRFSAERTGGSVSTLTIQRTQQEDSAVYLCASSLVGTDSAFFGQGTRLTVV.

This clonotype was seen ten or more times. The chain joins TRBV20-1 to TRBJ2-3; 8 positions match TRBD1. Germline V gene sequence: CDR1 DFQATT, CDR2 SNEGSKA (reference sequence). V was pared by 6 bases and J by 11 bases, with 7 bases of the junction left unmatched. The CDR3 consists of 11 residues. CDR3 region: CSATSGTGQYF. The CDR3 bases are TGCAGTGCCACCTCCGGGACAGGGCAGTATTTT.

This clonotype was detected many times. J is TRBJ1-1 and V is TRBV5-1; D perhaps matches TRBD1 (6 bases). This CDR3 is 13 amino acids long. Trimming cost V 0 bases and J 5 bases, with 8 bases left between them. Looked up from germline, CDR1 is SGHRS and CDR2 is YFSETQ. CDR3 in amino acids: CASSLGQATEAFF. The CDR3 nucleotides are TGCGCCAGCAGCTTGGGACAGGCGACTGAAGCTTTCTTT. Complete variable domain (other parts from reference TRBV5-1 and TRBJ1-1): KAGVTQTPRYLIKTRGQQVTLSCSPISGHRSVSWYQQTPGQGLQFLFEYFSETQRNKGNFPGRFSGRQFSNSRSEMNVSTLELGDSALYLCASSLGQATEAFFGQGTRLTVV.